This T cell receptor beta chain is drawn from a study of blood T cell repertoires in COVID-19. A few counts support this clone. This CDR3 comprises 16 residues. Trimming left V 2 bases short and J 0 bases short, with 11 bases between. Germline CDR1 MDHEN, CDR2 SYDVKM. Produced via immunoSEQ multiplex PCR; TCRdb's table is partial and in-frame only. The sample consists of tens of thousands of clones, around nine tenths of them appearing once. Sequencing was carried out using peripheral blood. This TCR derives from a man under 40 with acute or convalescent COVID-19. This rearrangement joins TRBV28 to TRBJ1-3; no clear D gene. The CDR3 reads CASSLRRVDSGNTIYF. CDR3 DNA sequence: TGTGCCAGCAGTTTACGGCGGGTGGACTCTGGAAACACCATATATTTT.